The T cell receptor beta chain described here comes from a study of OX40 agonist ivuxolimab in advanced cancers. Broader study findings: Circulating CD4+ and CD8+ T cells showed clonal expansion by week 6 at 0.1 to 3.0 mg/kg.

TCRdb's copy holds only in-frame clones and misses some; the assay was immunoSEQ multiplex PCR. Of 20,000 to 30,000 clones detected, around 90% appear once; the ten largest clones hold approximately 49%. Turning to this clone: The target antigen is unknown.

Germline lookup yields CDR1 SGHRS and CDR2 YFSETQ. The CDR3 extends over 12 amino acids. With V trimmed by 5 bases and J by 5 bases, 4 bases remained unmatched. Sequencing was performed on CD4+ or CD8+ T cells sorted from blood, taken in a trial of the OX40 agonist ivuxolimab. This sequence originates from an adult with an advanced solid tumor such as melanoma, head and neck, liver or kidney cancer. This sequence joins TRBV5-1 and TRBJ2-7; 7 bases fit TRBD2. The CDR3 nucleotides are TGCGCCAGCAGGGCGGGAGTCCACGAGCAGTACTTC. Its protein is CASRAGVHEQYF. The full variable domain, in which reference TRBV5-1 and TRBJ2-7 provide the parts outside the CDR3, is KAGVTQTPRYLIKTRGQQVTLSCSPISGHRSVSWYQQTPGQGLQFLFEYFSETQRNKGNFPGRFSGRQFSNSRSEMNVSTLELGDSALYLCASRAGVHEQYFGPGTRLTVT.